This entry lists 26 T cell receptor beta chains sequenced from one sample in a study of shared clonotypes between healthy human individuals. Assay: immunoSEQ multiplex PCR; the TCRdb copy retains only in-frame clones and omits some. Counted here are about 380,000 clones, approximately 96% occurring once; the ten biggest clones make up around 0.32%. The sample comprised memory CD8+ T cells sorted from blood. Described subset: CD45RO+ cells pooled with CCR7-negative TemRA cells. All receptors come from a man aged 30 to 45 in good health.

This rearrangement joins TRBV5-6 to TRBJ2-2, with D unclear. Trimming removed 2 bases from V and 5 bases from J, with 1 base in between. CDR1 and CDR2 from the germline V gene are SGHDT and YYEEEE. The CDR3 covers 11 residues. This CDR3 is CASSFTGELFF. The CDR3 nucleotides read TGTGCCAGCAGCTTTACCGGGGAGCTGTTTTTT. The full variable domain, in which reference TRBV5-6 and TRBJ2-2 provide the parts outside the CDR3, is DAGVTQSPTHLIKTRGQQVTLRCSPKSGHDTVSWYQQALGQGPQFIFQYYEEEERQRGNFPDRFSGHQFPNYSSELNVNALLLGDSALYLCASSFTGELFFGEGSRLTVL.

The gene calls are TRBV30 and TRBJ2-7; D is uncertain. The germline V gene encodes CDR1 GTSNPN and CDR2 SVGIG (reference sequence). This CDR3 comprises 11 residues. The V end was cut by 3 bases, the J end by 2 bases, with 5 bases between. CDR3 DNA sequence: TGTGCCTGGAGGACGGCCTACGAGCAGTACTTC. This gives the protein CAWRTAYEQYF.

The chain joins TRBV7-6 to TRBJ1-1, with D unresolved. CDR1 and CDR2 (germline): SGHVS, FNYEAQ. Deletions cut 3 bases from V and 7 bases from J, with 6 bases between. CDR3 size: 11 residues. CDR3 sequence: CASSLPGEAFF. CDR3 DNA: TGTGCCAGCAGCTTGCCTGGTGAAGCTTTCTTT. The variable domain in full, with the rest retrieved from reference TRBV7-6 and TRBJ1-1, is GAGVSQSPRYKVTKRGQDVALRCDPISGHVSLYWYRQALGQGPEFLTYFNYEAQQDKSGLPNDRFSAERPEGSISTLTIQRTEQRDSAMYRCASSLPGEAFFGQGTRLTVV.

The CDR3 protein is CASSYARSGYTQYF. As DNA, the CDR3 is TGTGCCAGCAGCTACGCCCGGTCGGGGTATACGCAGTATTTT. The J gene is TRBJ2-3, the V gene TRBV6-5; TRBD2 might be the D (5 bases). Germline CDR1 and CDR2: MNHEY and SVGAGI. Trimming cost V 6 bases and J 7 bases, with 17 bases left between them. CDR3 size: 14 residues.

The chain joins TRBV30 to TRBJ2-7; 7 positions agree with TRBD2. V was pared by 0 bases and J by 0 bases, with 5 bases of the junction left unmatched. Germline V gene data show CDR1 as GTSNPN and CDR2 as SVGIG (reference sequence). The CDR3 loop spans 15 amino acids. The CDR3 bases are TGTGCCTGGAGTGTAGGTAGCGGGTTCTCCTACGAGCAGTACTTC. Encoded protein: CAWSVGSGFSYEQYF.

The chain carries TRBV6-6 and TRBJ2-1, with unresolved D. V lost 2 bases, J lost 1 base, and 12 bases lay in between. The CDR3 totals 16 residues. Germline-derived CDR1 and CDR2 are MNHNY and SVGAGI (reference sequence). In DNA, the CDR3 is TGTGCCAGCAGTTACACCCTAGAAGGTTCCTACAATGAGCAGTTCTTC. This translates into CASSYTLEGSYNEQFF.

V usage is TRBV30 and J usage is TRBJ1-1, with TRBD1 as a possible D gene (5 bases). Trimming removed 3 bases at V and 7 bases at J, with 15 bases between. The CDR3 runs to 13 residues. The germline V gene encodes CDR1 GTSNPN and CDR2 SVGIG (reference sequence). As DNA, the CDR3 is TGTGCCTGGAGGGGGGGATTGGCCCTTGAAGCTTTCTTT. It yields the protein CAWRGGLALEAFF.

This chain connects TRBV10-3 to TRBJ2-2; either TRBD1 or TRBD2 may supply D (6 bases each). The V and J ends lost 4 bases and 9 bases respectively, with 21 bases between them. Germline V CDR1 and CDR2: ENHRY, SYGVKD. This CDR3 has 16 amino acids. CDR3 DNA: TGTGCCATCAGTGTTTGGCTAGGGGGGCGTCCGAGGGAGCTGTTTTTT. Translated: CAISVWLGGRPRELFF.

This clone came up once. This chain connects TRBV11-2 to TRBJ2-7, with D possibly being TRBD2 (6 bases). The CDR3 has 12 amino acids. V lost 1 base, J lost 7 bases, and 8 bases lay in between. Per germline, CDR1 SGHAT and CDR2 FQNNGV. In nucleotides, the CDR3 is TGTGCCAGCAGCTTAGCGGCGGGGGAGCAGTACTTC. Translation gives CASSLAAGEQYF. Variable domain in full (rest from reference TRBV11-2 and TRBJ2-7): EAGVAQSPRYKIIEKRQSVAFWCNPISGHATLYWYQQILGQGPKLLIQFQNNGVVDDSQLPKDRFSAERLKGVDSTLKIQPAKLEDSAVYLCASSLAAGEQYFGPGTRLTVT.

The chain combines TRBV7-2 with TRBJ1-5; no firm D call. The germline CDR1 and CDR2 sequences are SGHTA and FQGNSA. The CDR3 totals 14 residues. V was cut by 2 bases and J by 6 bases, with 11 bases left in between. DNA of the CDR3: TGTGCCAGCAGCTTATGGTGGGGAGGTCAGCCCCAGCATTTT. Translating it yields CASSLWWGGQPQHF.

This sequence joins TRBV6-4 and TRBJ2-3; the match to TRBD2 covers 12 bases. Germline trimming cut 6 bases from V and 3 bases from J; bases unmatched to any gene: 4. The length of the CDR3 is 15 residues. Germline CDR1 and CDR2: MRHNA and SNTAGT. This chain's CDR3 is CASSRLAGVTDTQYF. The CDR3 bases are TGTGCCAGCAGCCGACTAGCGGGAGTAACAGATACGCAGTATTTT.

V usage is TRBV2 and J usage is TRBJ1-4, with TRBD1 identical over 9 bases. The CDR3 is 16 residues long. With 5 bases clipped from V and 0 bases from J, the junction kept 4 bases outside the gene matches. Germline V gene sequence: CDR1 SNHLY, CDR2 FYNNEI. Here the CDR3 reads CASSSTGGSTNEKLFF. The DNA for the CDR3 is TGTGCCAGCAGTTCGACAGGGGGATCAACTAATGAAAAACTGTTTTTT.

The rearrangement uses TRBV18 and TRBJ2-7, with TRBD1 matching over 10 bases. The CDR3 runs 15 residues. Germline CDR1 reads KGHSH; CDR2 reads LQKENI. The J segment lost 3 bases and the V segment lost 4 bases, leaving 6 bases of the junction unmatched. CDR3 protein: CASSRDRGPLYEQYF. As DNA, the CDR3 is TGTGCCAGCTCACGAGACAGGGGGCCGCTCTACGAGCAGTACTTC.

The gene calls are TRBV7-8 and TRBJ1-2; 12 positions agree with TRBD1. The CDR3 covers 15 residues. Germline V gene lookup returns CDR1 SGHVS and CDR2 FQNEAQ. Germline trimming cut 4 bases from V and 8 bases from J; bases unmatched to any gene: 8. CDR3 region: CASSSGDRGPYGYTF. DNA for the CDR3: TGTGCCAGCAGCTCAGGGGACAGGGGGCCCTACGGCTACACCTTC. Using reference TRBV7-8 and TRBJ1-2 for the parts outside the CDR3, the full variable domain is GAGVSQSPRYKVAKRGQDVALRCDPISGHVSLFWYQQALGQGPEFLTYFQNEAQLDKSGLPSDRFFAERPEGSVSTLKIQRTQQEDSAVYLCASSSGDRGPYGYTFGSGTRLTVV.

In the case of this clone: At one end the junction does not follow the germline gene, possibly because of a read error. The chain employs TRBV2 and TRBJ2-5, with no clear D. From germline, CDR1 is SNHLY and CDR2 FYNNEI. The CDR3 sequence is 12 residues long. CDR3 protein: CASREGQGTQYF. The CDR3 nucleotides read TGTGCCAGCAGAGAAGGCCAAGGGACCCAGTACTTC. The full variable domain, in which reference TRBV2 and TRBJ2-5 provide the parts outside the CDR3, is EPEVTQTPSHQVTQMGQEVILRCVPISNHLYFYWYRQILGQKVEFLVSFYNNEISEKSEIFDDQFSVERPDGSNFTLKIRSTKLEDSAMYFCASREGQGTQYFGPGTRLLVL.

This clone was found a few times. In nucleotides, the CDR3 is TGTGCCAGCAGTGGGACTAGCGGGAGCAATGAGCAGTTCTTC. Translated, it gives CASSGTSGSNEQFF. The chain is built from TRBV2 and TRBJ2-1, with 13 bases identical to TRBD2. This CDR3 has 14 amino acids. Trimming took 4 bases from V and 6 from J; bases not matched to a gene: 0. CDR1 and CDR2 from the germline V gene are SNHLY and FYNNEI. Looking up the rest from reference TRBV2 and TRBJ2-1 gives the full variable domain: EPEVTQTPSHQVTQMGQEVILRCVPISNHLYFYWYRQILGQKVEFLVSFYNNEISEKSEIFDDQFSVERPDGSNFTLKIRSTKLEDSAMYFCASSGTSGSNEQFFGPGTRLTVL.

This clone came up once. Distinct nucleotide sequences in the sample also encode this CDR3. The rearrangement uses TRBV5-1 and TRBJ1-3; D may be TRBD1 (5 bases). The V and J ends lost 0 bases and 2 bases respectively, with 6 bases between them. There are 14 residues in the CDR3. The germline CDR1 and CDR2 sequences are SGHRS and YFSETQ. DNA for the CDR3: TGCGCCAGCAGCTTGGGGGGGGCTGGAAACACCATATATTTT. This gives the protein CASSLGGAGNTIYF.

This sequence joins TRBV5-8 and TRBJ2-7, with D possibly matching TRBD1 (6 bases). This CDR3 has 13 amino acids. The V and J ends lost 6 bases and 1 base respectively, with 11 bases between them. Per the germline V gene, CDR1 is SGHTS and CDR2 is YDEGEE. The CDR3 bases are TGTGCCAGCATCCCCAGGGGTTCCTACGAGCAGTACTTC. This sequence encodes CASIPRGSYEQYF.

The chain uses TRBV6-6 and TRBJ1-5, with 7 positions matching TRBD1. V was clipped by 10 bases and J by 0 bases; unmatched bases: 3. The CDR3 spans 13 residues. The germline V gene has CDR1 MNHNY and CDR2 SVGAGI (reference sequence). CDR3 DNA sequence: TGTGCCATAAACAGGGGTAGCAATCAGCCCCAGCATTTT. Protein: CAINRGSNQPQHF.

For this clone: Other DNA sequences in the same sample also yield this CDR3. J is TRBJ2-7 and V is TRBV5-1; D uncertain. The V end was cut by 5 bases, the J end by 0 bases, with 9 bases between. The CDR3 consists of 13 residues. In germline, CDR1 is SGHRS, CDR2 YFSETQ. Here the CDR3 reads CASSWGPSYEQYF. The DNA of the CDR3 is TGCGCCAGCAGTTGGGGTCCCTCCTACGAGCAGTACTTC. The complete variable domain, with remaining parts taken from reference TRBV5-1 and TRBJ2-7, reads KAGVTQTPRYLIKTRGQQVTLSCSPISGHRSVSWYQQTPGQGLQFLFEYFSETQRNKGNFPGRFSGRQFSNSRSEMNVSTLELGDSALYLCASSWGPSYEQYFGPGTRLTVT.

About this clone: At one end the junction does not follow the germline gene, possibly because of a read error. In DNA, the CDR3 is TGTGCTAGCAGCTTCGGGGAGAAAGAGACCCAGTACTTC. Encoded protein: CASSFGEKETQYF. The chain uses TRBV7-7 and TRBJ2-5, with D maybe TRBD2 (5 bases). The CDR3 extends over 13 amino acids. Germline values: CDR1 SSHAT, CDR2 FNYEAQ (reference sequence).

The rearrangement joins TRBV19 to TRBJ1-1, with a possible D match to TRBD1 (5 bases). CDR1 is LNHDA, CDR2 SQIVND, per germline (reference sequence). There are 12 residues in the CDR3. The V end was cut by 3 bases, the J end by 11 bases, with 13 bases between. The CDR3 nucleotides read TGTGCCAGTAGTATTCAGGGACGTGGGGCTTTCTTT. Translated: CASSIQGRGAFF.

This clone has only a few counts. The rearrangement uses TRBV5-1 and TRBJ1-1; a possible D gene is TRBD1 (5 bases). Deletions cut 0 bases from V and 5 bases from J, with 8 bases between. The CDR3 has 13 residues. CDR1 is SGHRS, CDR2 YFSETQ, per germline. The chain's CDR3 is CASSLGSGTEAFF. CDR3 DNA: TGCGCCAGCAGCTTGGGGTCAGGGACTGAAGCTTTCTTT.

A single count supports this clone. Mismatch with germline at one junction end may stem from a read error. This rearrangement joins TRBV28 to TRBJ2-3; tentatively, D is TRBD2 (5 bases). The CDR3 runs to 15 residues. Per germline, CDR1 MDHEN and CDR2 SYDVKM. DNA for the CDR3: TGTGCCAGCAGTTCGACCCTACTAGGCACCGATACGCAGTATTTT. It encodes CASSSTLLGTDTQYF.

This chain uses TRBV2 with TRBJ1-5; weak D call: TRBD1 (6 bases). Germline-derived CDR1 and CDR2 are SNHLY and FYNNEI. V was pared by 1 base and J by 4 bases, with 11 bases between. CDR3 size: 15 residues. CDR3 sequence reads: CASSEGAQGNQPQHF. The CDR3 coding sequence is TGTGCCAGCAGTGAAGGGGCTCAGGGGAATCAGCCCCAGCATTTT.

The CDR3 here is CASSELGLASSYEQYF. The DNA for the CDR3 is TGTGCCAGCAGTGAGTTGGGACTAGCGAGCTCCTACGAGCAGTACTTC. The chain links TRBV6-1 to TRBJ2-7, with 10 positions matching TRBD2. This CDR3 is built from 16 residues. The J segment lost 0 bases and the V segment lost 3 bases, leaving 5 bases of the junction unmatched. Per germline, CDR1 MNHNS and CDR2 SASEGT.